This T cell receptor beta chain appears in the sequencing data of a study of blood T cell repertoires in COVID-19. Clones were read by immunoSEQ multiplex PCR, and TCRdb kept only the in-frame ones, dropping some. The sample shows 30,000 to 50,000 clones, over 80% of them seen only once. The receptor's source is a woman aged 30 to 39 in a cohort sampled during active COVID-19. The source material was peripheral blood.

The CDR3 region is CASSDAPKVYYEQYF. CDR3 coding DNA: TGTGCCAGCAGTGATGCTCCAAAAGTCTACTACGAGCAGTACTTC. The rearrangement links TRBV6-4 to TRBJ2-7; D not resolved. Trimming shortened V by 3 bases and J by 3 bases, and 15 bases separated the two germline ends. CDR1 MRHNA and CDR2 SNTAGT come from the germline V gene. This CDR3 region has 15 residues.